The clone carrying this TCR beta chain came up once. These data are taken from a study of blood T cell repertoires in COVID-19. Study-level information: Specimens from acute and convalescent COVID-19 originated in the United States, Italy and Spain. PBMCs, B-cell-depleted T cells, or T cells provided the cDNA or gDNA that made up the material.

Authors' processing steps: Estimation of nucleated cell counts relied on the amplification of reference gene primers. Data came from immunoSEQ multiplex PCR; TCRdb stores just in-frame clones and leaves some out. The V and J calls and clone size were taken over from that table, and D and trimming were inferred from the DNA. The sample contains 200,000 to 250,000 clones, about 82% of which appear only once. The source material was peripheral blood. The clonotype was recovered from a woman aged 55 to 70 with active or convalescent COVID-19.

The CDR3 is CASSFSGEGEGEQFF. In nucleotides, the CDR3 is TGTGCCAGCAGTTTTAGCGGGGAAGGGGAAGGTGAGCAGTTCTTC. The gene calls are TRBV6-5 and TRBJ2-1; 8 bases match TRBD2. In germline, CDR1 is MNHEY, CDR2 SVGAGI. The CDR3 spans 15 residues. V was pared by 4 bases and J by 9 bases, with 11 bases of the junction left unmatched.